These 24 T cell receptor beta chains originate from one sample sequenced in a study of T cells in Graves' hyperthyroidism and ophthalmopathy. TCR beta CDR3 regions were amplified from RNA. Using the HTBI primer set, a first-round RT-PCR was run on the TCR CDR3. One entry per CDR3 protein, called by TCRdb with MiXCR from the multiplex PCR reads. The sample carries under 250,000 distinct CDR3 sequences, roughly a quarter recorded once. Material for sequencing was blood. These receptors were taken from a middle-aged woman with Graves' ophthalmopathy.

Ten or more counts support this clonotype. J is TRBJ2-7 and V is TRBV6-5; possibly TRBD1 or TRBD2 for D (5 bases each). V lost 2 bases and J 2 bases, leaving 16 bases between the germline ends. The CDR3 runs 16 residues. In germline, CDR1 is MNHEY, CDR2 SVGAGI. Here the CDR3 DNA reads TGTGCCAGCAGTTACCCCAGGGAGATTGGTGCCTACGAGCAGTACTTC. Translation: CASSYPREIGAYEQYF.

This clonotype was found many times. This rearrangement joins TRBV19 to TRBJ2-1, with 8 bases lining up with TRBD2. With V trimmed by 6 bases and J by 0 bases, 10 bases remained unmatched. CDR1 is LNHDA, CDR2 SQIVND, per germline (reference sequence). The CDR3 sequence is 17 residues long. The CDR3 region has the DNA TGTGCCAGTAGGGATCCCGGCAGCGGGAGCTCCTACAATGAGCAGTTCTTC. It is translated as CASRDPGSGSSYNEQFF.

The J gene is TRBJ2-5, the V gene TRBV6-1, with D maybe TRBD1 (7 bases). The germline V and J ends were trimmed by 6 bases and 6 bases, with 20 bases remaining between them. This CDR3 has 15 residues. From germline, CDR1 is MNHNS and CDR2 SASEGT. The CDR3 protein is CASRAQGGSRKTQYF. CDR3 coding DNA: TGTGCCAGCAGGGCCCAGGGGGGTAGTAGGAAGACCCAGTACTTC.

The table lists this clonotype with many counts. The J gene is TRBJ1-1, the V gene TRBV7-8; D is unclear. The germline gives CDR1 SGHVS, CDR2 FQNEAQ. The CDR3 is made up of 14 amino acids. The V end was cut by 2 bases, the J end by 2 bases, with 9 bases between. Here the CDR3 reads CASSLSRDNTEAFF. The CDR3 DNA reads as TGTGCCAGCAGCTTATCAAGAGATAACACTGAAGCTTTCTTT. The whole variable domain, remainder taken from reference TRBV7-8 and TRBJ1-1, is GAGVSQSPRYKVAKRGQDVALRCDPISGHVSLFWYQQALGQGPEFLTYFQNEAQLDKSGLPSDRFFAERPEGSVSTLKIQRTQQEDSAVYLCASSLSRDNTEAFFGQGTRLTVV.

This clonotype was found many times. The chain recombines TRBV28 with TRBJ2-7; 8 bases agree with TRBD2. The CDR3 sequence is 15 residues long. V trimming: 6 bases; J trimming: 4 bases; junction bases outside the gene matches: 11. Per the germline V gene, CDR1 is MDHEN and CDR2 is SYDVKM. This CDR3 reads CASSLPAGVGYEQYF. CDR3 coding DNA: TGTGCCAGCAGCCTCCCAGCGGGAGTTGGGTACGAGCAGTACTTC.

This clonotype has a handful of counts. The genes are TRBV19 and TRBJ2-2; D is perhaps TRBD1 or TRBD2 (5 bases each). This CDR3 comprises 14 residues. V lost 5 bases to trimming and J lost 4 bases, with 11 bases between them. Germline V gives CDR1 LNHDA, CDR2 SQIVND (reference sequence). CDR3 loop: CASSSGRFTGELFF. The DNA for the CDR3 is TGTGCCAGTAGTTCGGGGCGGTTCACCGGGGAGCTGTTTTTT.

In its sample, this clonotype was seen many times. One end of the junction varies from germline; a read error may be responsible. CDR3 DNA: TGCGGCCCGGGGGCAGATTGGGAGCAGTACTTC. Translation: CGPGADWEQYF. The chain has TRBV7-9 and TRBJ2-7; D might be TRBD1 or TRBD2, each matching 6 bases. Germline lookup yields CDR1 SEHNR and CDR2 FQNEAQ (reference sequence). This CDR3 comprises 11 residues.

This clonotype was observed many times. The chain employs TRBV6-1 and TRBJ2-4; tentative D call: TRBD2 (5 bases). The germline gives CDR1 MNHNS, CDR2 SASEGT. V was cut by 2 bases and J by 15 bases, with 14 bases left in between. This CDR3 region has 12 residues. The CDR3 nucleotides are TGTGCCAGCAGTGAACGGGGAACAAGAGGGTACTTC. This encodes CASSERGTRGYF.

The CDR3 is CASSQDAASKGYEQYF. Written as DNA, the CDR3 is TGCGCCAGCAGCCAAGACGCGGCGTCAAAGGGCTACGAGCAGTACTTC. The rearrangement joins TRBV4-3 to TRBJ2-7; D remains unclear. This CDR3 is built from 16 residues. CDR1 and CDR2 from the germline V gene are LGHNA and YSLEER. V was clipped by 0 bases and J by 3 bases, with 15 bases between them.

The genes are TRBV11-1 and TRBJ2-7; D perhaps matches TRBD2 (6 bases). CDR1 is SGHAT and CDR2 is FQDESV in the germline V gene (reference sequence). The V end lost 0 bases, the J end lost 3 bases, and 12 bases lay between the germline ends. The CDR3 length is 15 residues. CDR3 sequence (DNA): TGTGCCAGCAGCTTAGCGTTTATAGCGGACTACGAGCAGTACTTC. Translating it yields CASSLAFIADYEQYF.

This clonotype was seen repeatedly, ten times or more. The rearrangement links TRBV28 to TRBJ2-1, with unresolved D. Trimming took off 6 bases at V and 9 bases at J, with 21 bases between the two ends. CDR3 length: 15 residues. CDR1 and CDR2 from the germline V gene are MDHEN and SYDVKM. CDR3 sequence reads: CASRRTATLSGEQFF. CDR3 nucleotides: TGTGCCAGCAGGCGAACCGCTACTCTGTCCGGTGAGCAGTTCTTC.

This clonotype showed up many times. The chain has TRBV7-9 and TRBJ2-5; no reliable D call. Deletions cut 0 bases from V and 5 bases from J, with 10 bases between. Germline CDR1 SEHNR, CDR2 FQNEAQ (reference sequence). CDR3 length: 14 residues. The CDR3 loop reads CASSLARPWETQYF. The CDR3 DNA follows: TGTGCCAGCAGCTTAGCCCGCCCTTGGGAGACCCAGTACTTC.

This clonotype was found many times. The CDR3 sequence: CSASGGTGELFF. CDR3 coding DNA: TGCAGTGCCAGCGGGGGAACCGGGGAGCTGTTTTTT. This chain links TRBV20-1 with TRBJ2-2; 8 bases match TRBD2. With V trimmed by 6 bases and J by 5 bases, 2 bases remained unmatched. CDR1 is DFQATT, CDR2 SNEGSKA, per germline (reference sequence). The CDR3 sequence is 12 residues long.

The genes are TRBV28 and TRBJ2-5, with D uncertain. The CDR3 covers 9 residues. Germline V lookup: CDR1 MDHEN, CDR2 SYDVKM. Trimming took off 11 bases at V and 7 bases at J, with 8 bases between the two ends. This chain's CDR3 is CAASGTQYF. CDR3 nucleotide sequence: TGTGCCGCTAGTGGGACCCAGTACTTC.

This clonotype appeared a single time. As DNA, the CDR3 is TGTGCCAGCAGGACTAGCGGGATCGAGACCCAGTACTTC. The encoded protein is CASRTSGIETQYF. V usage is TRBV6-4 and J usage is TRBJ2-5; 11 bases agree with TRBD2. The V segment lost 6 bases and the J segment 5 bases; nucleotides outside the gene matches: 2. CDR3 length: 13 residues. The germline CDR1 and CDR2 sequences are MRHNA and SNTAGT.

This clonotype appeared a few times. The chain is built from TRBV20-1 and TRBJ1-1; D uncertain. There are 12 residues in the CDR3. Per the germline V gene, CDR1 is DFQATT and CDR2 is SNEGSKA (reference sequence). Trimming took 6 bases from V and 7 from J, leaving 15 bases between them. The DNA of the CDR3 is TGCAGTGCCTCCCGCCGGGCTGGTGAAGCTTTCTTT. Protein sequence: CSASRRAGEAFF.

This clonotype was observed many times. The rearrangement joins TRBV7-8 to TRBJ1-5, with 7 bases that match TRBD1. CDR1 SGHVS and CDR2 FQNEAQ come from the germline V gene. The CDR3 has 14 residues. Germline trimming cut 3 bases from V and 7 bases from J; bases unmatched to any gene: 6. CDR3 coding DNA: TGTGCCAGCAGCTTTACAGGGGTCGGGCAGCCCCAGCATTTT. Residues: CASSFTGVGQPQHF.

This clonotype was counted ten times or more. The rearrangement links TRBV5-1 to TRBJ2-7; weak D call: TRBD2 (5 bases). Deletions cut 2 bases from V and 5 bases from J, with 14 bases between. Looked up from germline, CDR1 is SGHRS and CDR2 is YFSETQ. The CDR3 has 14 amino acids. The CDR3 sequence is CASSFSVIGNEQYF. DNA of the CDR3: TGCGCCAGCAGCTTTAGCGTTATTGGGAACGAGCAGTACTTC.

This clonotype was found many times. The chain uses TRBV29-1 and TRBJ2-7, with a weak D call TRBD1 (6 bases). V was shortened by 4 bases and J by 6 bases, with 16 bases between the two germline ends. Germline values: CDR1 SQVTM, CDR2 ANQGSEA. CDR3 length equals 13 residues. CDR3: CSVVRDTLGEQYF. In DNA form, the CDR3 reads TGCAGCGTTGTCCGGGACACCCTGGGCGAGCAGTACTTC.

A note on this clonotype: A much larger clone sits a single nucleotide away, making a read error possible. The rearrangement joins TRBV14 to TRBJ2-7; D is ambiguous. Germline lookup yields CDR1 SGHDN and CDR2 FVKESK. The CDR3 length is 13 residues. CDR3 region: CVSSHASSYEQYF. The CDR3, as DNA: TGTGTCAGCAGCCACGCAAGCTCCTACGAGCAGTACTTC.

At least ten counts were recorded for this clonotype. This chain joins TRBV24-1 and TRBJ1-2, with 7 bases fitting TRBD1. Germline CDR1 and CDR2: KGHDR and SFDVKD. The CDR3 consists of 14 residues. After removal of 4 bases from V and 4 bases from J, the junction contained 5 bases not matched to a gene. The CDR3 reads CATSESGGGYGYTF. DNA for the CDR3: TGTGCCACCAGTGAGTCAGGGGGAGGCTATGGCTACACCTTC.

The rearrangement joins TRBV11-3 to TRBJ2-5, with 7 bases that match TRBD2. With 1 base clipped from V and 5 bases from J, the junction kept 10 bases outside the gene matches. Germline CDR1 is SGHNT and CDR2 is YENEEA. The CDR3 has 16 amino acids. The CDR3 DNA is TGTGCCAGCAGCTTAGCGACCGCGGGGGTAAGGGAGACCCAGTACTTC. It encodes CASSLATAGVRETQYF.

In this sample, this clonotype turned up many times. The chain employs TRBV4-1 and TRBJ2-7; 7 bases fit TRBD2. In germline, CDR1 is MGHRA, CDR2 YSYEKL. The trim removed 0 bases at V and 7 bases at J, leaving 12 bases unmatched. This CDR3 is 16 amino acids long. CDR3 sequence: CASSQDNPTSEREQYF. The CDR3 DNA sequence: TGCGCCAGCAGCCAAGATAACCCCACTAGCGAGAGGGAGCAGTACTTC.

This clonotype was seen repeatedly, ten times or more. This chain uses TRBV20-1 with TRBJ1-5, with 8 bases that match TRBD1. CDR1 DFQATT and CDR2 SNEGSKA come from the germline V gene (reference sequence). Unmatched junction bases numbered 8, after V lost 6 bases and J lost 7 bases. CDR3 length: 13 residues. The CDR3 sequence: CSAIDRGYQPQHF. For the CDR3, the DNA is TGCAGTGCCATTGACAGGGGATACCAGCCCCAGCATTTT.